Shown below are 5 T cell receptor beta chains from a single sample sequenced in a study of cytomegalovirus exposure and HLA in healthy donors. PCR amplification relied on 60 Vbeta primers (plus 13 Jbeta primers). Here immunoSEQ multiplex PCR was the method, and the copy in TCRdb shows in-frame clones only, minus some. Among roughly 170,000 clones listed, around 80% were seen once. Input material: PBMCs. These receptors all come from a woman aged 50 to 65 in good health and CMV-seropositive.

The chain uses TRBV7-9 and TRBJ1-2; 10 bases align to TRBD1. Germline V gene sequence: CDR1 SEHNR, CDR2 FQNEAQ (reference sequence). The trim removed 3 bases at V and 8 bases at J, leaving 9 bases unmatched. This CDR3 spans 15 amino acids. For the CDR3, the DNA is TGTGCCAGCAGCTTCCCGATCGGGACAGGGGTAGGCTACACCTTC. It encodes CASSFPIGTGVGYTF.

This clone was seen a few times. The chain couples TRBV4-2 to TRBJ2-2; 9 positions match TRBD2. CDR1 is LGHNA, CDR2 YNFKEQ, per germline. The J segment lost 3 bases and the V segment lost 6 bases, leaving 8 bases of the junction unmatched. The CDR3 is made up of 16 amino acids. This chain's CDR3 is CASRSSRGRDTGELFF. DNA for the CDR3: TGTGCCAGCAGATCCAGTCGCGGGAGGGACACCGGGGAGCTGTTTTTT.

This chain connects TRBV11-2 to TRBJ1-4, with a tentative D call TRBD1 (5 bases). Germline lookup yields CDR1 SGHAT and CDR2 FQNNGV. The CDR3 covers 13 residues. V was pared by 1 base and J by 6 bases, with 6 bases between. The DNA of the CDR3 is TGTGCCAGCAGCTTAGGACAGTATGAAAAACTGTTTTTT. This gives the protein CASSLGQYEKLFF.

The J gene is TRBJ2-7, the V gene TRBV4-3; TRBD2 might be the D (6 bases). Germline CDR1 reads LGHNA; CDR2 reads YSLEER. V lost 1 base and J 3 bases, leaving 13 bases between the germline ends. The CDR3 runs to 15 residues. The CDR3 sequence: CASSQGGGLSYEQYF. The DNA for the CDR3 is TGCGCCAGCAGCCAAGGAGGAGGGCTTAGCTACGAGCAGTACTTC.

This chain joins TRBV7-9 and TRBJ1-4; 11 bases agree with TRBD1. The CDR3 has 14 residues. CDR1 is SEHNR and CDR2 is FQNEAQ in the germline V gene (reference sequence). After removal of 3 bases from V and 7 bases from J, the junction contained 1 base not matched to a gene. The CDR3, as DNA: TGTGCCAGCAGCTTCGGGACAGGGGGTGAAAAACTGTTTTTT. Translation: CASSFGTGGEKLFF.